The 28 T cell receptor beta chains in this list originate from one sample, sequenced in a study of early T cells in non-severe SARS-CoV-2 infection. MiXCR, run by TCRdb on the 5' RACE reads, gives a single entry per CDR3 protein. This sample has 27,000 or so distinct CDR3 sequences, with about 2.7% found just once. Input material: whole blood. All receptors come from an adult who was a healthcare worker with PCR-confirmed SARS-CoV-2 infection or an uninfected control (not recorded which).

This clonotype was detected many times. J is TRBJ1-1 and V is TRBV29-1; D is perhaps TRBD1 (6 bases). Germline CDR1 reads SQVTM; CDR2 reads ANQGSEA. This CDR3 is built from 15 residues. The V gene lost 3 bases and the J gene lost 2 bases, with 16 bases spanning the gap. The CDR3: CSVDPRQETNTEAFF. The CDR3, as DNA: TGCAGCGTTGACCCGCGACAGGAAACCAACACTGAAGCTTTCTTT.

This clonotype was counted at least ten times. This chain connects TRBV20-1 to TRBJ2-5, with 8 bases matching TRBD2. There are 16 residues in the CDR3. The V segment lost 3 bases and the J segment 0 bases; nucleotides outside the gene matches: 9. Germline lookup yields CDR1 DFQATT and CDR2 SNEGSKA (reference sequence). CDR3 DNA sequence: TGCAGTGCTAGGGCCCTCGGCGGGGGGTACCAAGAGACCCAGTACTTC. It encodes CSARALGGGYQETQYF.

At least ten counts were recorded for this clonotype. The J gene is TRBJ2-3, the V gene TRBV7-9, with D unclear. Germline V CDR1 and CDR2: SEHNR, FQNEAQ (reference sequence). V lost 6 bases and J lost 5, with 9 bases in between. CDR3 length: 12 residues. In nucleotides, the CDR3 is TGTGCCAGCAGTCCCGCAGGAGATACGCAGTATTTT. As protein: CASSPAGDTQYF.

This clonotype was found many times. V usage is TRBV9 and J usage is TRBJ1-6, with D perhaps matching TRBD1 (5 bases). CDR1 SGDLS and CDR2 YYNGEE come from the germline V gene. V lost 2 bases to trimming and J lost 7 bases, with 7 bases between them. This CDR3 has 13 residues. The CDR3 sequence is CASSVKGNSPLHF. Written as DNA, the CDR3 is TGTGCCAGCAGCGTTAAGGGGAATTCACCCCTCCACTTT.

There are many counts of this clonotype. The rearrangement links TRBV7-3 to TRBJ1-2, with D maybe TRBD1 (6 bases). Trimming cost V 3 bases and J 5 bases, with 16 bases left between them. Germline lookup yields CDR1 SGHTA and CDR2 FQGTGA. The CDR3 covers 15 residues. CDR3 DNA: TGTGCCAGCAGCTTGCAGGGGCCAAATTGGTATGGCTACACCTTC. Translation gives CASSLQGPNWYGYTF.

This clonotype was recorded many times. V gene TRBV7-2 combines with J gene TRBJ2-1; 7 positions agree with TRBD1. The V segment lost 1 base and the J segment 7 bases; nucleotides outside the gene matches: 4. CDR1 is SGHTA and CDR2 is FQGNSA in the germline V gene. The CDR3 has 14 residues. CDR3 loop: CASSLVEGANEQFF. DNA for the CDR3: TGTGCCAGCAGCTTAGTTGAGGGGGCGAATGAGCAGTTCTTC.

This clonotype was detected ten times or more. The V and J genes are TRBV5-1 and TRBJ2-3, with 8 nucleotides matching TRBD1. Germline loops: CDR1 SGHRS, CDR2 YFSETQ. The CDR3 contains 16 residues. After removal of 0 bases from V and 0 bases from J, the junction contained 3 bases not matched to a gene. The CDR3 protein is CASSLGQGISTDTQYF. As DNA, the CDR3 is TGCGCCAGCAGCTTGGGACAGGGGATCAGCACAGATACGCAGTATTTT.

In its sample, this clonotype was seen many times. V gene TRBV2 combines with J gene TRBJ2-3; 7 bases fit TRBD2. Germline loops: CDR1 SNHLY, CDR2 FYNNEI. J lost 3 bases, V lost 2 bases, and 5 bases had no gene match. This CDR3 is built from 15 residues. The CDR3 DNA reads as TGTGCCAGCAGTGAATCCCCACTAGCGACAGATACGCAGTATTTT. Protein product: CASSESPLATDTQYF.

At least ten counts were recorded for this clonotype. The V and J genes are TRBV7-3 and TRBJ2-3; D gene unclear. V shed 2 bases and J shed 1 base, with 10 bases lying between them. The CDR3 length is 15 residues. CDR1 is SGHTA, CDR2 FQGTGA, per germline. In nucleotides, the CDR3 is TGTGCCAGCAGCTTAGTTAGCACTCGCACAGATACGCAGTATTTT. Encoded protein: CASSLVSTRTDTQYF. Looking up the rest from reference TRBV7-3 and TRBJ2-3 gives the full variable domain: GAGVSQTPSNKVTEKGKYVELRCDPISGHTALYWYRQSLGQGPEFLIYFQGTGAADDSGLPNDRFFAVRPEGSVSTLKIQRTERGDSAVYLCASSLVSTRTDTQYFGPGTRLTVL.

The V call is TRBV12-3 or TRBV12-4, the J call TRBJ2-1; 12 positions agree with TRBD2. Trimming removed 6 bases from V and 1 base from J; junction bases left unmatched: 4. The CDR3 runs 16 residues. For the CDR3, the DNA is TGTGCCAGCAGACCTAGCGGGGGGGCTTCCTACAATGAGCAGTTCTTC. This translates into CASRPSGGASYNEQFF.

This clonotype was found many times. CDR3 sequence: CASQSSGTLGQTQYF. In DNA form, the CDR3 reads TGCGCCAGCCAAAGCTCCGGGACACTTGGACAGACCCAGTACTTC. The rearrangement joins TRBV5-1 to TRBJ2-5, with D perhaps TRBD1 (6 bases). CDR3 length: 15 residues. Germline V CDR1 and CDR2: SGHRS, YFSETQ. Trimming took off 7 bases at V and 6 bases at J, with 22 bases between the two ends. The variable domain in full, completed from reference TRBV5-1 and TRBJ2-5, reads KAGVTQTPRYLIKTRGQQVTLSCSPISGHRSVSWYQQTPGQGLQFLFEYFSETQRNKGNFPGRFSGRQFSNSRSEMNVSTLELGDSALYLCASQSSGTLGQTQYFGPGTRLLVL.

This clonotype was picked up many times. The gene calls are TRBV6-1 and TRBJ2-2; the match to TRBD1 covers 7 bases. CDR3 size: 15 residues. V dropped 5 bases and J dropped 1; count of bases not matched to a gene: 4. From germline, CDR1 is MNHNS and CDR2 SASEGT. The CDR3 DNA reads as TGTGCCAGCAGTCGGACAGGCCTGAACACCGGGGAGCTGTTTTTT. It translates to CASSRTGLNTGELFF.

Many counts were recorded for this clonotype. This chain connects TRBV7-9 to TRBJ2-3; 9 positions match TRBD1. The germline V gene encodes CDR1 SEHNR and CDR2 FQNEAQ (reference sequence). This CDR3 comprises 15 residues. V was clipped by 0 bases and J by 3 bases; unmatched bases: 1. For the CDR3, the DNA is TGTGCCAGCAGCTTAGCGACAGGGGGGACAGATACGCAGTATTTT. Protein sequence: CASSLATGGTDTQYF.

This clonotype was detected ten times or more. V gene TRBV29-1 combines with J gene TRBJ1-1, with 7 bases matching TRBD1. This CDR3 spans 16 amino acids. The V gene end was trimmed by 0 bases and the J gene end by 1 base; junction bases not matched to a gene: 8. Germline V CDR1 and CDR2: SQVTM, ANQGSEA. This CDR3 is CSVEEGGTAKNTEAFF. The CDR3 nucleotides are TGCAGCGTTGAAGAAGGAGGGACAGCAAAGAACACTGAAGCTTTCTTT.

In this sample, this clonotype turned up many times. The V call is TRBV6-2 or TRBV6-3, the J call TRBJ1-1; TRBD1 might be the D (5 bases). Trimming pared 7 bases from V and 1 base from J, leaving 13 bases between. CDR3 length: 14 amino acids. Per the germline V gene, CDR1 is MNHEY and CDR2 is SVGEGT. CDR3 sequence reads: CASNRPTENTEAFF. The CDR3 DNA follows: TGTGCCAGCAACCGTCCGACAGAGAACACTGAAGCTTTCTTT.

The sample holds many counts of this clonotype. The chain carries TRBV11-2 and TRBJ2-3, with TRBD1 matching over 8 bases. J gave up 5 bases and V 3 bases, and 1 base lay outside the gene matches. Germline V CDR1 and CDR2: SGHAT, FQNNGV. The CDR3 length is 13 residues. CDR3 coding DNA: TGTGCCAGCAGCTTGGACAGGGAAGATACGCAGTATTTT. Translating gives CASSLDREDTQYF.

This clonotype was seen many times. The chain has TRBV6-1 and TRBJ1-2, with D unclear. Trimming took 6 bases from V and 2 from J, leaving 10 bases between them. This CDR3 contains 13 residues. From germline, CDR1 is MNHNS and CDR2 SASEGT. The CDR3 DNA reads as TGTGCCAGCAGGATGGACCTAAACTATGGCTACACCTTC. Translating gives CASRMDLNYGYTF.

This clonotype was seen many times. V gene TRBV24-1 combines with J gene TRBJ2-3; 7 bases fit TRBD1. V shed 9 bases and J 4 bases; nucleotides not matched to a gene: 6. Germline V CDR1 and CDR2: KGHDR, SFDVKD. CDR3 size: 13 residues. The CDR3 is CATGRGSADTQYF. In DNA, the CDR3 is TGTGCCACCGGCAGGGGGTCGGCAGATACGCAGTATTTT.

This clonotype was picked up many times. This chain uses TRBV7-7 with TRBJ2-5; no reliable D call. This CDR3 has 14 residues. CDR1 is SSHAT and CDR2 is FNYEAQ in the germline V gene (reference sequence). V was pared by 2 bases and J by 3 bases, with 10 bases between. The chain's CDR3 is CASSLFRMKETQYF. The CDR3 bases are TGTGCCAGCAGCTTATTCCGAATGAAAGAGACCCAGTACTTC.

In its sample, this clonotype was seen many times. The CDR3 DNA reads TGTGCCAGCAGCACGGGACTAGCTTATGAGCAGTTCTTC. This gives the protein CASSTGLAYEQFF. The rearrangement joins TRBV5-5 to TRBJ2-1; the match to TRBD2 covers 9 bases. The germline gives CDR1 SGHKS, CDR2 YYEKEE (reference sequence). Losses at the gene ends were 4 bases for V and 8 bases for J; bases not matched to a gene: 4. This CDR3 spans 13 amino acids.

This clonotype has at least ten counts. At one boundary the junction diverges from the germline segment, which might be a read error. The J gene is TRBJ1-1, the V gene TRBV7-9; D possibly corresponds to TRBD1 (5 bases). The CDR3 spans 11 residues. The V gene's germline CDR1 is SEHNR and CDR2 FQNEAQ (reference sequence). As DNA, the CDR3 is TGCAGGTGGGGGACCAACACTGAAGCTTTCTTT. Translation gives CRWGTNTEAFF.

This clonotype showed up many times. The chain employs TRBV6-4 and TRBJ1-6; D gene uncertain. Germline V CDR1 and CDR2: MRHNA, SNTAGT. The CDR3 spans 10 residues. With 11 bases removed from V and 10 bases from J, the gap between germline ends came to 9 bases. CDR3 sequence: CAGPISPLHF. DNA of the CDR3: TGTGCCGGACCAATATCACCCCTCCACTTT.

This clonotype was counted ten times or more. The chain uses TRBV20-1 and TRBJ2-7; D remains unclear. The V end was cut by 3 bases, the J end by 4 bases, with 7 bases between. The CDR3 sequence is 11 residues long. The V gene's germline CDR1 is DFQATT and CDR2 SNEGSKA (reference sequence). The CDR3 here is CSASDGYEQYV. The CDR3 DNA is TGCAGTGCTAGCGACGGGTACGAGCAGTACGTC.

This clonotype appeared many times. The chain carries TRBV12-5 and TRBJ2-7; D is perhaps TRBD2 (5 bases). The CDR3 covers 15 residues. V dropped 1 base and J dropped 6 bases, with 16 bases sitting between them. The germline gives CDR1 LGHNT, CDR2 FRNRAP. The CDR3 DNA reads TGTGCTAGTGGTTTGGAATCCGATTTCGGGGTCGAGCAGTACGTC. Its translation: CASGLESDFGVEQYV.

This clonotype was recorded many times. The gene calls are TRBV7-6 and TRBJ2-5; 7 nucleotides match TRBD1. The trim removed 5 bases at V and 6 bases at J, leaving 9 bases unmatched. Per germline, CDR1 SGHVS and CDR2 FNYEAQ. The CDR3 length is 14 residues. This chain's CDR3 is CASSGFDRVKTQYF. CDR3 in DNA: TGTGCCAGCAGCGGCTTCGACAGGGTAAAGACCCAGTACTTC.

This clonotype has ten or more counts. The rearrangement uses TRBV7-2 and TRBJ2-1; D might be TRBD1 (5 bases). The germline V gene has CDR1 SGHTA and CDR2 FQGNSA. CDR3 length: 16 amino acids. V lost 3 bases and J lost 0, with 12 bases in between. CDR3 residues: CASSFYPGYSYNEQFF. The DNA of the CDR3 is TGTGCCAGCAGCTTCTACCCAGGGTACTCCTACAATGAGCAGTTCTTC. The variable domain in full, with the rest retrieved from reference TRBV7-2 and TRBJ2-1, is GAGVSQSPSNKVTEKGKDVELRCDPISGHTALYWYRQSLGQGLEFLIYFQGNSAPDKSGLPSDRFSAERTGGSVSTLTIQRTQQEDSAVYLCASSFYPGYSYNEQFFGPGTRLTVL.

This clonotype was observed at least ten times. This chain uses TRBV6-4 with TRBJ1-1; 8 positions agree with TRBD1. This CDR3 has 20 residues. With 8 bases clipped from V and 3 bases from J, the junction kept 26 bases outside the gene matches. Per germline, CDR1 MRHNA and CDR2 SNTAGT. The CDR3 sequence is CASCRRAVTLWGQEDTEAFF. The CDR3 DNA reads as TGTGCCAGCTGCAGGAGGGCTGTAACATTGTGGGGACAGGAGGACACTGAAGCTTTCTTT.

Concerning this clonotype itself: One end of the junction is discordant with germline, which a read error may explain. The chain couples TRBV6-5 to TRBJ2-5, with TRBD2 matching 9 bases. Germline CDR1 MNHEY, CDR2 SVGAGI. This CDR3 comprises 18 residues. This CDR3 is CTSSYEVAGAPYQETQYF. CDR3 DNA sequence: TGTACCAGCAGTTACGAGGTAGCGGGGGCCCCGTACCAAGAGACCCAGTACTTC.